This T cell receptor (beta chain) was observed in a study of cytomegalovirus exposure and HLA in healthy donors. Looking at the study overall: Membership in the Caucasian-associated ancestry cluster was found for about 84% of approximately 380 genotyped donors.

In its sample, this clone was seen a few times. The antigen is undetermined. Primers for the PCR totalled 60 Vbeta and 13 Jbeta. Method: immunoSEQ multiplex PCR; TCRdb's copy keeps in-frame clones and lacks some. The sample consists of 200,000 to 250,000 clones, 55% to 75% of them appearing once. Study-wide points: In an earlier analysis, most TCR beta V segments were productive about 87% or about 30% of the time.

Between the trimmed V and J ends, which lost 3 bases and 6 bases, there was a span of 8 bases. This CDR3 spans 12 amino acids. Per germline, CDR1 LNHNV and CDR2 YYDKDF (reference sequence). The material sequenced was PBMCs. The source is a man in his forties in good health and CMV-seropositive. V gene TRBV15 combines with J gene TRBJ1-1; D unresolved. The CDR3 DNA follows: TGTGCCACCAGCAGCAGACTCTCTGAAGCTTTCTTT. Its translation: CATSSRLSEAFF.